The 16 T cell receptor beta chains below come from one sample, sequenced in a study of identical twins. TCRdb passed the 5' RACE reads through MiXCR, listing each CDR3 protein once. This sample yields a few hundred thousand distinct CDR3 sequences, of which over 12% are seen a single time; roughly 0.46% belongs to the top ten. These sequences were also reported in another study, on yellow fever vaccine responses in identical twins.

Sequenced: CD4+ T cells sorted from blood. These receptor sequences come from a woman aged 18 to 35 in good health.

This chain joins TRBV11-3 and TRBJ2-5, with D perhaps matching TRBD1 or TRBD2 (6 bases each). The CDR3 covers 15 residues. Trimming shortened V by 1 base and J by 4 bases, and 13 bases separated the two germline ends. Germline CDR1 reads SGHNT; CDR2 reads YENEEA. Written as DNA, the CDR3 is TGTGCCAGCAGCTTAGGAATACAGGGAGGAGAGACCCAGTACTTC. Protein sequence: CASSLGIQGGETQYF.

The CDR3 nucleotides read TGTGCCAGCAGTTTGGGCCTAAAGCAGTTCTTC. It codes for CASSLGLKQFF. The rearrangement joins TRBV12-3 or TRBV12-4 to TRBJ2-1; D call uncertain. V gave up 3 bases and J gave up 11 bases, with 8 bases separating them. The CDR3 totals 11 residues.

The CDR3 bases are TGTGCCAGCAGTTTAGTAAAGACAGGGTCGGACTTCTTCAATCAGCCCCAGCATTTT. Its protein is CASSLVKTGSDFFNQPQHF. V is TRBV28 and J is TRBJ1-5; 7 nucleotides match TRBD1. V lost 2 bases and J lost 3; bases outside the gene matches: 16. Looked up from germline, CDR1 is MDHEN and CDR2 is SYDVKM. The CDR3 sequence is 19 residues long.

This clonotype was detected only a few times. The CDR3 protein is CSASGSGGIKTETQYF. Written as DNA, the CDR3 is TGCAGTGCTAGTGGAAGCGGGGGTATCAAGACGGAGACCCAGTACTTC. The chain couples TRBV20-1 to TRBJ2-5; TRBD2 agrees at 8 bases. Germline V gives CDR1 DFQATT, CDR2 SNEGSKA (reference sequence). The CDR3 extends over 16 amino acids. V lost 3 bases and J lost 5; bases outside the gene matches: 14.

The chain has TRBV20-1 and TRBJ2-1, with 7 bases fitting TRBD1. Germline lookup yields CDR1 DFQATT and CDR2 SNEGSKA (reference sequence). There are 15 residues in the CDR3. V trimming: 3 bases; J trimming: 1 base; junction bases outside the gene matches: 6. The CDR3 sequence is CSARVDRDSYNEQFF. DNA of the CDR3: TGCAGTGCTAGGGTTGACAGGGATTCCTACAATGAGCAGTTCTTC.

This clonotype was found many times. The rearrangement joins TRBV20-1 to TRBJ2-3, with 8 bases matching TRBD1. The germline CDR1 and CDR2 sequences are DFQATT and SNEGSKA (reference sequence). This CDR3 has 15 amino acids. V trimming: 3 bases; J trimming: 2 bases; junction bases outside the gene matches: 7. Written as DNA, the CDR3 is TGCAGTGCTAGGCGGCCAGGGGGCCTCACAGATACGCAGTATTTT. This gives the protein CSARRPGGLTDTQYF.

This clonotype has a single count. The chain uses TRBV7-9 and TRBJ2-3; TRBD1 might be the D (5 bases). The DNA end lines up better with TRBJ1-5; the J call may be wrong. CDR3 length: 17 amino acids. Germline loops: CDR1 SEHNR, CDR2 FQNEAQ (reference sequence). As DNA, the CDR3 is TGTGCCAGCAGCCGAGGGACTAGCGGCCCTCGCACAGATACGCAGCATTTT. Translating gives CASSRGTSGPRTDTQHF.

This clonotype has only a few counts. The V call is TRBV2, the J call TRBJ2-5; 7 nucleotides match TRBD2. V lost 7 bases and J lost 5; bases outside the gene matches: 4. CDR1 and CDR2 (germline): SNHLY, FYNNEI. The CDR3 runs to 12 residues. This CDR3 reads CASKGGEETQYF. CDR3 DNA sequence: TGTGCCAGCAAGGGAGGGGAGGAGACCCAGTACTTC.

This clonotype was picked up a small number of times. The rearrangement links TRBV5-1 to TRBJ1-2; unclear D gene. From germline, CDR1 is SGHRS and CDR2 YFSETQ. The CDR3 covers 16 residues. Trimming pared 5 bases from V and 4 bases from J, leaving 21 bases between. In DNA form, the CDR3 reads TGCGCCAGCAGAGCAGACTCGCTGGGTGTGGGCTATGGCTACACCTTC. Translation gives CASRADSLGVGYGYTF. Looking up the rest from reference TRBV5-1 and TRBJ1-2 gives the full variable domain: KAGVTQTPRYLIKTRGQQVTLSCSPISGHRSVSWYQQTPGQGLQFLFEYFSETQRNKGNFPGRFSGRQFSNSRSEMNVSTLELGDSALYLCASRADSLGVGYGYTFGSGTRLTVV.

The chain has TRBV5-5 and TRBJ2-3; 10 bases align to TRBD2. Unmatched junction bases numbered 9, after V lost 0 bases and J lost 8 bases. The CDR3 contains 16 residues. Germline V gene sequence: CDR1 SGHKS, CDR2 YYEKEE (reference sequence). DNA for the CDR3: TGTGCCAGCAGCTTGGCTTCTAGCGGGGGTTCGAGTACGCAGTATTTT. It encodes CASSLASSGGSSTQYF.

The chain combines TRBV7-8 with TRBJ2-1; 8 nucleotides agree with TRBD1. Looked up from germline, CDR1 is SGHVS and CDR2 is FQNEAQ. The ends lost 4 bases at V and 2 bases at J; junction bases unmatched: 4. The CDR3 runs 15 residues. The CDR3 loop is CASSSSGQAYNEQFF. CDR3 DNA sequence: TGTGCCAGCAGCTCTTCGGGACAGGCCTACAATGAGCAGTTCTTC.

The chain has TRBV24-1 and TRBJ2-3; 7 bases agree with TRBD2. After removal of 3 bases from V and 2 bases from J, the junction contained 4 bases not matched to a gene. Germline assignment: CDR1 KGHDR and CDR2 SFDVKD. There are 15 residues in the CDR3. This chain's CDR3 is CATSDSGVNTDTQYF. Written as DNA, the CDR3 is TGTGCCACCAGTGATAGCGGGGTGAACACAGATACGCAGTATTTT.

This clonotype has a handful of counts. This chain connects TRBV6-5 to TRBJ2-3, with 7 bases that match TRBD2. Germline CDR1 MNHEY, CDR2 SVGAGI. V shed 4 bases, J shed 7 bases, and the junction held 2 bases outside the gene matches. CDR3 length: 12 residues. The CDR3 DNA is TGTGCCAGCAGTTCTAGCGGCCATACGCAGTATTTT. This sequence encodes CASSSSGHTQYF.

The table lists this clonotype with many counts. The CDR3 here is CASRDNGQGLYNEQFF. The CDR3 DNA follows: TGTGCCAGCAGAGATAACGGACAGGGCTTGTACAATGAGCAGTTCTTC. The chain uses TRBV28 and TRBJ2-1; 8 bases align to TRBD1. This CDR3 spans 16 amino acids. Unmatched junction bases numbered 11, after V lost 6 bases and J lost 4 bases. The germline V gene encodes CDR1 MDHEN and CDR2 SYDVKM.

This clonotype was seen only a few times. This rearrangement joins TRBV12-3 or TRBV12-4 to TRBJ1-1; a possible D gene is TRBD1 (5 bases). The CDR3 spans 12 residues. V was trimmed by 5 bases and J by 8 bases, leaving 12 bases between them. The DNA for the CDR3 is TGTGCCAGCAGTCCGGGACCGCCGGAAGCTTTCTTT. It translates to CASSPGPPEAFF.

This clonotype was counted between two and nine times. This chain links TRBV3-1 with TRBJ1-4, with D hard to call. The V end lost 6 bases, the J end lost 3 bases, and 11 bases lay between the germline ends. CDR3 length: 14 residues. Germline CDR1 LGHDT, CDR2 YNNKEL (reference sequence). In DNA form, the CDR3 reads TGTGCCAGCAGTCGAGGCGGGGCTAATGAAAAACTGTTTTTT. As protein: CASSRGGANEKLFF.